The present T cell receptor (beta chain) was sequenced within a study of T cells in Graves' hyperthyroidism and ophthalmopathy. This clonotype has more than one count but fewer than ten. RNA transcripts gave rise to amplified TCR beta CDR3 regions. The HTBI primer set served for first-round RT-PCR of the TCR CDR3. MiXCR was run by TCRdb on the multiplex PCR reads, yielding one entry per CDR3 protein. The table has under 800,000 distinct CDR3 sequences, about 15% seen once. This sequence originates from a woman in her late teens or twenties with Graves' hyperthyroidism. Input material: blood.

CDR3 DNA: TGTGCCAGCAGCACCGGGACAGATCTTTATAGCAATCAGCCCCAGCATTTT. As protein: CASSTGTDLYSNQPQHF. The rearrangement joins TRBV5-6 to TRBJ1-5, with 7 bases fitting TRBD1. There are 17 residues in the CDR3. J was trimmed by 0 bases and V by 4 bases; bases with no gene match: 10. CDR1 SGHDT and CDR2 YYEEEE come from the germline V gene.